The 19 T cell receptor beta chains below all came from one sample that was sequenced in a study of PD-1 blockade in classical Hodgkin lymphoma. Method: immunoSEQ multiplex PCR; TCRdb's copy keeps in-frame clones and lacks some. This sample has roughly 25,000 clones, with around 83% found just once. Each patient relapsed following autologous stem cell transplantation, and prior brentuximab vedotin exposure differed. It was by magnetic negative selection that CD4+ T cells were purified from thawed PBMCs. The sample here was CD4+ T cells from blood, taken at baseline. The receptors were gathered from a human donor with classical Hodgkin lymphoma.

This chain links TRBV5-1 with TRBJ2-5; D is unclear. Trimming took 0 bases from V and 4 from J, leaving 4 bases between them. The CDR3 is 12 residues long. Per germline, CDR1 SGHRS and CDR2 YFSETQ. CDR3 DNA sequence: TGCGCCAGCAGCTTGGCCCCAGAGACCCAGTACTTC. This gives the protein CASSLAPETQYF.

V is TRBV6-6 and J is TRBJ1-2; TRBD1 might be the D (5 bases). The CDR3 has 13 residues. The V gene's germline CDR1 is MNHNY and CDR2 SVGAGI (reference sequence). V was shortened by 6 bases and J by 5 bases, with 13 bases between the two germline ends. CDR3 nucleotides: TGTGCCAGCAGCTATGGACACCTTTATGGCTACACCTTC. Residues: CASSYGHLYGYTF.

V and J are TRBV27 and TRBJ1-1; D might be TRBD1 (5 bases). The CDR3 loop spans 12 amino acids. The germline V gene encodes CDR1 MNHEY and CDR2 SMNVEV (reference sequence). Trimming pared 8 bases from V and 11 bases from J, leaving 18 bases between. CDR3 sequence (DNA): TGTGCCAGCTCCAAGGGGCCGGTGATGGCTTTCTTT. It specifies CASSKGPVMAFF.

CDR3 sequence reads: CASSLIDRGLTGYGYTF. The CDR3 DNA sequence: TGTGCCAGCAGCTTGATAGACAGGGGGCTCACGGGCTATGGCTACACCTTC. This sequence joins TRBV5-4 and TRBJ1-2, with 10 bases aligning to TRBD1. The CDR3 is made up of 17 amino acids. Trimming took 1 base from V and 4 from J; bases not matched to a gene: 10. Germline V lookup: CDR1 SGHNT, CDR2 YYREEE (reference sequence). Complete variable domain (other parts from reference TRBV5-4 and TRBJ1-2): ETGVTQSPTHLIKTRGQQVTLRCSSQSGHNTVSWYQQALGQGPQFIFQYYREEENGRGNFPPRFSGLQFPNYSSELNVNALELDDSALYLCASSLIDRGLTGYGYTFGSGTRLTVV.

There are a few counts of this clone. The V call is TRBV2, the J call TRBJ2-7, with D possibly being TRBD1 (6 bases). The CDR3 is 16 amino acids. Germline V lookup: CDR1 SNHLY, CDR2 FYNNEI. The V end was cut by 3 bases, the J end by 0 bases, with 15 bases between. The CDR3 region is CASSEGLTGASYEQYF. For the CDR3, the DNA is TGTGCCAGCAGTGAGGGCCTGACAGGTGCCTCCTACGAGCAGTACTTC. Looking up the rest from reference TRBV2 and TRBJ2-7 gives the full variable domain: EPEVTQTPSHQVTQMGQEVILRCVPISNHLYFYWYRQILGQKVEFLVSFYNNEISEKSEIFDDQFSVERPDGSNFTLKIRSTKLEDSAMYFCASSEGLTGASYEQYFGPGTRLTVT.

This chain uses TRBV15 with TRBJ2-7; 7 bases are a match to TRBD2. Germline trimming cut 0 bases from V and 4 bases from J; bases unmatched to any gene: 6. Germline loops: CDR1 LNHNV, CDR2 YYDKDF (reference sequence). The CDR3 is 15 amino acids. This chain's CDR3 is CATSRDRGGRYEQYF. CDR3 DNA sequence: TGTGCCACCAGCAGAGATCGGGGAGGGAGATACGAGCAGTACTTC.

This clone has just a few counts. V gene TRBV5-6 combines with J gene TRBJ1-1, with D uncertain. This CDR3 spans 13 amino acids. Germline values: CDR1 SGHDT, CDR2 YYEEEE. V lost 0 bases and J lost 10, with 13 bases in between. CDR3: CASSLGWSQRAFF. The CDR3 DNA is TGTGCCAGCAGCTTGGGTTGGAGTCAGAGAGCTTTCTTT.

The rearrangement joins TRBV6-5 to TRBJ2-3; D perhaps matches TRBD1 (6 bases). The CDR3 loop spans 16 amino acids. Trimming took 0 bases from V and 3 from J, leaving 13 bases between them. Germline V gene lookup returns CDR1 MNHEY and CDR2 SVGAGI. The CDR3 here is CASSYSGAGDTDTQYF. CDR3 sequence (DNA): TGTGCCAGCAGTTACTCGGGAGCAGGGGATACAGATACGCAGTATTTT.

The CDR3 sequence is CASSLDGMRTRYF. The CDR3 DNA follows: TGTGCCAGCAGCTTAGACGGGATGAGGACGCGTTACTTC. V gene TRBV11-1 combines with J gene TRBJ2-5, with D possibly TRBD2 on 5 matching bases. Germline V gene lookup returns CDR1 SGHAT and CDR2 FQDESV (reference sequence). V was pared by 1 base and J by 14 bases, with 17 bases between. CDR3 length equals 13 residues.

The chain is built from TRBV29-1 and TRBJ1-1; 7 bases are shared with TRBD1. This CDR3 contains 13 residues. Germline-derived CDR1 and CDR2 are SQVTM and ANQGSEA. Trimming removed 7 bases from V and 0 bases from J; junction bases left unmatched: 5. CDR3 in DNA: TGCAGCGGTACAGGGGCGATGAACACTGAAGCTTTCTTT. This sequence encodes CSGTGAMNTEAFF.

The V and J genes are TRBV20-1 and TRBJ1-2, with D tentatively TRBD1 (5 bases). CDR3 length: 11 amino acids. V was cut by 1 base and J by 6 bases, with 6 bases left in between. Germline V gives CDR1 DFQATT, CDR2 SNEGSKA (reference sequence). The CDR3 protein is CSARVQDGYTF. The DNA for the CDR3 is TGCAGTGCTAGAGTACAGGATGGCTACACCTTC.

This chain uses TRBV19 with TRBJ2-1; TRBD1 agrees at 10 bases. There are 16 residues in the CDR3. Germline V gene sequence: CDR1 LNHDA, CDR2 SQIVND (reference sequence). Trimming at V came to 4 bases and at J to 4 bases, leaving 7 bases not matched to a gene. In DNA, the CDR3 is TGTGCCAGTAGTAAGGGACAGGGGATAACGTACAATGAGCAGTTCTTC. Protein: CASSKGQGITYNEQFF.

This chain links TRBV6-5 with TRBJ1-2, with 7 bases identical to TRBD1. V shed 5 bases, J shed 8 bases, and the junction held 8 bases outside the gene matches. CDR3 length: 13 residues. The germline V gene encodes CDR1 MNHEY and CDR2 SVGAGI. CDR3 DNA: TGTGCCAGCAGTCGAGGGACAGTGGGGGGCTACACCTTC. Its translation is CASSRGTVGGYTF.

The rearrangement uses TRBV5-6 and TRBJ2-3, with TRBD2 matching 12 bases. Trimming removed 4 bases from V and 4 bases from J; junction bases left unmatched: 4. CDR1 is SGHDT and CDR2 is YYEEEE in the germline V gene. CDR3 length: 15 residues. The CDR3: CASSRTSGVSDTQYF. CDR3 bases: TGTGCCAGCAGCCGGACTAGCGGGGTGTCAGATACGCAGTATTTT.

V is TRBV28 and J is TRBJ2-5; the D is unclear. The DNA end is more similar to TRBJ2-7, so the J call may be wrong. CDR1 is MDHEN and CDR2 is SYDVKM in the germline V gene. There are 12 residues in the CDR3. The CDR3 coding sequence is TGTGCCAGCAGTCTGGTAGGCTACGAGCAGTACTTC. Its protein is CASSLVGYEQYF.

The CDR3 DNA is TGTGCCAGCAGCTTAAGGGTCCGTAACGAGCAGTACTTC. It encodes CASSLRVRNEQYF. The V and J genes are TRBV13 and TRBJ2-7; D gene ambiguous. V was trimmed by 2 bases and J by 5 bases, leaving 10 bases between them. Germline V gene lookup returns CDR1 PRHDT and CDR2 FYEKMQ (reference sequence). This CDR3 is 13 amino acids long.

V gene TRBV7-2 combines with J gene TRBJ2-5, with D perhaps matching TRBD1 or TRBD2 (7 bases each). The CDR3 is 12 amino acids. The germline CDR1 and CDR2 sequences are SGHTA and FQGNSA. V was cut by 5 bases and J by 13 bases, with 17 bases left in between. This CDR3 is CASSPLGRTGYF. In nucleotides, the CDR3 is TGTGCCAGCAGCCCGCTCGGGAGGACAGGGTACTTC.

This chain links TRBV5-8 with TRBJ1-1; tentatively, D is TRBD1 (5 bases). V was clipped by 2 bases and J by 4 bases, with 6 bases between them. The germline V gene has CDR1 SGHTS and CDR2 YDEGEE. This CDR3 is 12 amino acids long. The CDR3 is CASSLRGTEAFF. The CDR3 bases are TGTGCCAGCAGCTTAAGGGGCACTGAAGCTTTCTTT.

The CDR3 DNA reads TGTGCCAGTAGCTCCCCCGTGTCGGGGTACGCCTATGGCTACACCTTC. It encodes CASSSPVSGYAYGYTF. The genes are TRBV19 and TRBJ1-2; D is unresolved. Germline-derived CDR1 and CDR2 are LNHDA and SQIVND (reference sequence). The CDR3 has 16 residues. V lost 6 bases to trimming and J lost 4 bases, with 21 bases between them.